The present TCR beta chain was sequenced within a study of blood T cell repertoires in COVID-19. The overall study: Italy, Spain and the United States were the sources of the convalescent and acute COVID-19 samples. Sample material is recorded as cDNA or gDNA derived from T cells, B-cell-depleted T cells, or PBMCs.

As originally analysed: From reference gene primer amplification, estimates of nucleated cell counts were derived. The protocol was immunoSEQ multiplex PCR, while the TCRdb copy is restricted to in-frame clones and leaves out a portion. D and trimming were read from the DNA, whereas the V and J calls and clone size are those reported in that table. The sample lists under 150,000 clones, 88% occurring once. This clonotype originated in a woman aged 65 to 85 who had recovered from COVID-19. Sample: peripheral blood.

As DNA, the CDR3 is TGTGCCAGCAGTAGCGGACAGGCCTCTGGTGGGGCCAACGTCCTGACTTTC. Amino acid sequence: CASSSGQASGGANVLTF. The chain combines TRBV28 with TRBJ2-6, with 7 bases lining up with TRBD1. The CDR3 consists of 17 residues. CDR1 MDHEN and CDR2 SYDVKM come from the germline V gene. The V gene end was trimmed by 5 bases and the J gene end by 3 bases; junction bases not matched to a gene: 10.